The 16 T cell receptor beta chains listed next were all sequenced from one sample in a study of regulatory T cells in long-lasting Graves disease. iRepertoire HTBI primers and Arm-PCR of CDR3 regions built TCR beta libraries. TCRdb fed the multiplex PCR reads into MiXCR, producing one record per CDR3 protein. The table lists some 370,000 distinct CDR3 sequences, around 21% of them singletons, with less than 25% in the top ten. Time point here: persistent/refractory GD, antithyroid drugs over 5 years with positive TRAb. RNA extracted from PBMCs served as the sequencing template. The specimen was peripheral blood mononuclear cells (PBMCs), collected when the disease was refractory, from a patient treated with antithyroid drugs. These receptors were collected from a female donor with Graves disease.

This clonotype turned up a few times. A much larger clone sits a single nucleotide away, making a read error possible. This CDR3 fails to terminate in the conserved phenylalanine or tryptophan, so it likely reflects a read error. The chain employs TRBV2 and TRBJ1-1, with 9 bases matching TRBD1. The CDR3 runs to 15 residues. Trimming removed 4 bases from V and 8 bases from J; junction bases left unmatched: 11. Germline CDR1 SNHLY, CDR2 FYNNEI. DNA of the CDR3: TGTGCCAGCAGTGTGGGACAGGGACGAGGCCCCGAAGCTTTCCTT. The encoded protein is CASSVGQGRGPEAFL.

This clonotype was seen many times. The chain joins TRBV28 to TRBJ1-5; 8 bases fit TRBD1. J was trimmed by 2 bases and V by 2 bases; bases with no gene match: 5. Germline loops: CDR1 MDHEN, CDR2 SYDVKM. This CDR3 comprises 16 residues. The CDR3 DNA reads as TGTGCCAGCAGTTTAGACAGGGGCTGGGGCAATCAGCCCCAGCATTTT. It codes for CASSLDRGWGNQPQHF.

CDR3 sequence reads: CASTTLEAGFNQPQHF. CDR3 DNA: TGTGCCAGCACCACCCTCGAAGCGGGTTTCAATCAGCCCCAGCATTTT. The V and J genes are TRBV6-1 and TRBJ1-5; D is unresolved. V shed 7 bases and J shed 3 bases, with 19 bases lying between them. Germline assignment: CDR1 MNHNS and CDR2 SASEGT. This CDR3 comprises 16 residues.

This clonotype was seen repeatedly, ten times or more. J is TRBJ2-5 and V is TRBV3-1; D uncertain. The V gene lost 8 bases and the J gene lost 3 bases, with 16 bases spanning the gap. This CDR3 contains 14 residues. Germline lookup yields CDR1 LGHDT and CDR2 YNNKEL (reference sequence). The chain's CDR3 is CASGPQVGEETQYF. The DNA for the CDR3 is TGTGCCAGCGGACCTCAGGTGGGCGAAGAGACCCAGTACTTC.

This clonotype appeared many times. The chain uses TRBV6-4 and TRBJ2-5; D is tentatively TRBD1 or TRBD2 (6 bases each). V was cut by 0 bases and J by 4 bases, with 15 bases left in between. Germline-derived CDR1 and CDR2 are MRHNA and SNTAGT. This CDR3 has 16 amino acids. For the CDR3, the DNA is TGTGCCAGCAGTGACTCTGGGCAGGGGCGGGGAGAGACCCAGTACTTC. It is translated as CASSDSGQGRGETQYF.

This clonotype was recorded at least ten times. The J gene is TRBJ2-5, the V gene TRBV12-3 or TRBV12-4; D uncertain. Trimming stripped 4 bases from V and 7 bases from J, with 10 bases between. This CDR3 is 12 amino acids long. The CDR3 spells CASSSAPRTQYF. The CDR3 bases are TGTGCCAGCAGTTCCGCCCCGAGGACCCAGTACTTC.

Points on this clonotype: Given a much more abundant clone one base away, this may be a read error. The conserved phenylalanine or tryptophan normally closing the CDR3 is absent here, so this likely arose from a read error. The genes are TRBV12-3 or TRBV12-4 and TRBJ1-1; TRBD1 might be the D (5 bases). The length of the CDR3 is 14 residues. The ends were cut back, 5 bases at V and 2 bases at J, with 12 bases in the middle. The CDR3 coding sequence is TGTGCCAGCAGTCTCGGACAACAAAACACTGAAGCTTTCCTT. It is translated as CASSLGQQNTEAFL.

This chain links TRBV5-6 with TRBJ2-5, with 8 nucleotides matching TRBD2. The DNA end lines up better with TRBJ2-1; the J call may be wrong. CDR1 SGHDT and CDR2 YYEEEE come from the germline V gene. The CDR3 totals 15 residues. Here the CDR3 DNA reads TGTGCCAGCAGCCTCTCCGGGACTAGTGGCCATGAGCAGTTCTTC. Protein: CASSLSGTSGHEQFF.

This clonotype was picked up many times. The chain carries TRBV7-9 and TRBJ2-5, with 10 nucleotides matching TRBD1. This CDR3 is built from 15 residues. CDR1 and CDR2 (germline): SEHNR, FQNEAQ (reference sequence). The ends lost 4 bases at V and 1 base at J; junction bases unmatched: 3. CDR3 amino acids: CASSWGQGTQETQYF. DNA for the CDR3: TGTGCCAGCAGCTGGGGACAGGGGACCCAAGAGACCCAGTACTTC.

Ten or more counts support this clonotype. J is TRBJ2-5 and V is TRBV20-1, with a possible D match to TRBD2 (7 bases). Germline V lookup: CDR1 DFQATT, CDR2 SNEGSKA (reference sequence). The V and J ends lost 6 bases and 4 bases respectively, with 15 bases between them. The CDR3 totals 13 residues. Here the CDR3 reads CSAGGGGRETQYF. The DNA for the CDR3 is TGCAGTGCGGGGGGGGGCGGAAGAGAGACCCAGTACTTC.

The sample holds many counts of this clonotype. The genes are TRBV28 and TRBJ2-6; maybe TRBD2 (5 bases). With 4 bases removed from V and 2 bases from J, the gap between germline ends came to 6 bases. From germline, CDR1 is MDHEN and CDR2 SYDVKM. This CDR3 is built from 14 residues. The CDR3 loop is CASSSGTGANVLTF. The CDR3 DNA follows: TGTGCCAGCAGTTCCGGGACTGGGGCCAACGTCCTGACTTTC.

There are many counts of this clonotype. This chain uses TRBV28 with TRBJ2-7; TRBD2 matches at 8 bases. This CDR3 has 14 amino acids. Germline assignment: CDR1 MDHEN and CDR2 SYDVKM. After removal of 6 bases from V and 5 bases from J, the junction contained 9 bases not matched to a gene. As DNA, the CDR3 is TGTGCCAGCAGCCTCAGCGGGAGTGGTAACGAGCAGTACTTC. Protein: CASSLSGSGNEQYF.

This clonotype was counted a few times. The chain has TRBV7-2 and TRBJ2-2; D is possibly TRBD1 (6 bases). V lost 2 bases and J 6 bases, leaving 13 bases between the germline ends. The CDR3 length is 15 residues. Germline CDR1 SGHTA, CDR2 FQGNSA. The CDR3 here is CASSLHLQGPGELFF. CDR3 bases: TGTGCCAGCAGCTTACACCTCCAGGGGCCCGGGGAGCTGTTTTTT.

The chain recombines TRBV6-2 or TRBV6-3 with TRBJ2-2; D is possibly TRBD2 (6 bases). Per germline, CDR1 MNHEY and CDR2 SVGEGT. CDR3 size: 16 residues. V was clipped by 8 bases and J by 6 bases, with 22 bases between them. CDR3 DNA: TGTGCCAGCGGTTGGAGTGTGCGGGATCTAGCCGGGGAGCTGTTTTTT. Translating it yields CASGWSVRDLAGELFF.

Of note for this clonotype: Since a much larger clone is just one base distant, this may be a read error. This chain links TRBV11-2 with TRBJ2-2, with 11 bases aligning to TRBD2. Germline CDR1 and CDR2: SGHAT and FQNNGV. The CDR3 runs to 16 residues. Here the CDR3 reads CASSVLAGGRTGERFF. Written as DNA, the CDR3 is TGTGCCAGCAGCGTATTAGCGGGAGGGCGGACCGGGGAGCGGTTTTTT.

The chain recombines TRBV5-1 with TRBJ2-1, with TRBD2 identical over 9 bases. CDR1 and CDR2 from the germline V gene are SGHRS and YFSETQ. The junction had 9 bases not matched to a gene; V was cut back by 4 bases and J by 7 bases. CDR3 size: 15 residues. CDR3 residues: CASSAGLAGRNEQFF. The CDR3 DNA is TGCGCCAGCAGCGCGGGACTAGCAGGGCGGAATGAGCAGTTCTTC.